This TCR beta chain was captured in a study of blood T cell repertoires in COVID-19. Study overall: Sample material is recorded as cDNA or gDNA derived from T cells, B-cell-depleted T cells, or PBMCs.

Profiling relied on immunoSEQ multiplex PCR, and the TCRdb table lists in-frame clones only, not all of them. The sample has roughly 160,000 clones; around three quarters are singletons. Sequencing was carried out using PBMCs or T cells enriched from blood (not recorded which). This receptor was obtained from a woman aged 70-85 years in a cohort exposed to, infected with or recovered from COVID-19 (not recorded which).

The CDR3 coding sequence is TGTGCCAGCACCCGAGGCGGGACCCGAGGGGAGCAGTACTTC. This translates into CASTRGGTRGEQYF. The chain combines TRBV28 with TRBJ2-7; possible D gene TRBD2, 6 bases. Germline CDR1 and CDR2: MDHEN and SYDVKM. This CDR3 is 14 amino acids long. Trimming took off 7 bases at V and 7 bases at J, with 20 bases between the two ends.